This section outlines one T cell receptor beta chain sequence together with its context. The sample is drawn from a study of shared clonotypes between healthy human individuals. The method was immunoSEQ multiplex PCR; TCRdb's version includes in-frame clones alone and lacks a portion of them. In the table there are approximately 2.5 million clones, roughly 93% of which are singletons. Germline V gives CDR1 ENHRY, CDR2 SYGVKD. This CDR3 is built from 13 residues. Germline trimming cut 6 bases from V and 8 bases from J; bases unmatched to any gene: 6. The V and J genes are TRBV10-3 and TRBJ1-4; 7 bases are shared with TRBD1. The receptor's source is a young man in good health. Some clones in this sample may be carry-over from other donors' samples. The sample taken for sequencing was naive CD4+ T cells from PBMCs. Subset of the sample: CD45RA+ positively selected. This CDR3 reads CAISPRTGEKLFF. CDR3 bases: TGTGCCATCAGCCCGCGGACAGGAGAAAAACTGTTTTTT.